This T cell receptor beta chain appears in the sequencing data of a study of response to subunit inactivated influenza vaccine (dated by TCRdb to 2016 to 2019). For context, the study as a whole: To follow how T cells responded to a trivalent subunit inactivated influenza vaccine, the researchers relied on deep quantitative profiling of the T cell receptor repertoire.

Overall results and qualifications from the work: It was suggested by the authors that each seasonal influenza vaccination may recruit only a limited number of new T cells.

The method was RT-PCR. Sequencing relied on an Illumina HiSeq 2500. TCRdb itself trimmed the public reads at Q25 with fastp, ran MiXCR and retained productive beta chains. Rows are combined by CDR3 protein, so each entry shows the most common genes and DNA. A total of around 750,000 distinct CDR3 sequences appear in this sample, around 20% of them only once. Of the sample, 10% is held by the ten largest clones. Trimming leaves V shorter by 6 bases and J shorter by 2 bases, with the junction holding 9 bases beyond the gene matches. Inclusive of the bounding cysteine and phenylalanine, the CDR3 is 15 residues long. Here the CDR3 DNA is all that survives: 45 bases in frame from base 1. With respect to this clonotype: Its antigen remains unidentified. The record has no base qualities; no much larger clone is one base away.

The sequence was collected from a man aged 50 to 60 who received an inactivated influenza vaccine. Donor details come from another sample of the same person, matched by shared clones. The source material was PBMCs from blood, sampled 5 to 6 days after vaccination. Recombination joined TRBV12-3 or TRBV12-4 with TRBJ1-1; 7 nucleotides in the junction match TRBD1. The CDR3 amino acid sequence is: CASSPLTGLNTEAFF. The DNA sequence follows: TGTGCCAGCAGCCCGCTGACAGGGCTTAACACTGAAGCTTTCTTT.